The 21 T cell receptor beta chains reported below all come from one sample, sequenced in a study of blood T cell repertoires in COVID-19. The data were produced by immunoSEQ multiplex PCR, yet TCRdb's version contains in-frame clones alone and is incomplete. Of a few hundred thousand clones listed, 80% to 90% are singletons. The material sequenced was peripheral blood. Source of these receptors: a woman in her sixties or seventies who had recovered from COVID-19.

The chain is built from TRBV24-1 and TRBJ2-5; TRBD1 matches at 9 bases. The germline V gene has CDR1 KGHDR and CDR2 SFDVKD. The CDR3 covers 13 residues. J was trimmed by 4 bases and V by 9 bases; bases with no gene match: 5. Written as DNA, the CDR3 is TGTGCCACCTACAGGGGGCCGGGAGAGACCCAGTACTTC. Protein: CATYRGPGETQYF.

The V call is TRBV12-3 or TRBV12-4, the J call TRBJ2-7, with a tentative D call TRBD2 (6 bases). The CDR3 runs to 13 residues. The V gene lost 3 bases and the J gene lost 3 bases, with 9 bases spanning the gap. CDR3 DNA sequence: TGTGCCAGCAGTTTGGACTACCTCTACGAGCAGTACTTC. Amino acids: CASSLDYLYEQYF.

This clone was detected only once. The rearrangement joins TRBV18 to TRBJ1-1, with 7 bases matching TRBD1. Germline V lookup: CDR1 KGHSH, CDR2 LQKENI. The CDR3 contains 16 residues. The V gene end was trimmed by 3 bases and the J gene end by 2 bases; junction bases not matched to a gene: 9. CDR3 sequence reads: CASSPRQGTSNTEAFF. The CDR3 region has the DNA TGTGCCAGCTCACCCCGACAGGGTACGAGCAACACTGAAGCTTTCTTT.

Concerning this clone itself: One base away lies a much larger clone, so this may be a sequencing read error. The chain joins TRBV5-1 to TRBJ1-1; D might be TRBD1 (5 bases). This CDR3 region has 13 residues. Germline assignment: CDR1 SGHRS and CDR2 YFSETQ. V dropped 3 bases and J dropped 4 bases, with 10 bases sitting between them. Written as DNA, the CDR3 is TGCGCCAGCAGCTGGGGAGGGGCCACTGAAGCTTTCTTT. The encoded protein is CASSWGGATEAFF.

Many counts were recorded for this clone. V and J are TRBV4-1 and TRBJ1-4; no clear D. The CDR3 sequence is 12 residues long. V shed 1 base and J shed 7 bases, with 4 bases lying between them. Germline CDR1 reads MGHRA; CDR2 reads YSYEKL. In nucleotides, the CDR3 is TGCGCCAGCAGCCAAGTCCTTGAAAAACTGTTTTTT. It yields the protein CASSQVLEKLFF.

The DNA of the CDR3 is TGTGCCAGCAGCGAAACAGGGACCCTGAACACTGAAGCTTTCTTT. Translating gives CASSETGTLNTEAFF. The chain couples TRBV9 to TRBJ1-1, with D possibly TRBD1 on 6 matching bases. The CDR3 extends over 15 amino acids. Germline-derived CDR1 and CDR2 are SGDLS and YYNGEE. V lost 3 bases to trimming and J lost 0 bases, with 12 bases between them.

The V gene is TRBV11-2, the J gene TRBJ2-3, with 8 bases lining up with TRBD2. Trimming at V came to 5 bases and at J to 7 bases, leaving 14 bases not matched to a gene. Germline lookup yields CDR1 SGHAT and CDR2 FQNNGV. This CDR3 has 16 residues. CDR3 region: CASSPPALAGFYTQYF. In nucleotides, the CDR3 is TGTGCCAGCAGCCCCCCGGCTTTAGCGGGGTTTTATACGCAGTATTTT.

CDR3 region: CASSIGQKFEAFF. As DNA, the CDR3 is TGTGCCAGTAGTATCGGACAGAAATTTGAAGCTTTCTTT. The chain employs TRBV19 and TRBJ1-1; perhaps TRBD1 as D (6 bases). V was trimmed by 3 bases and J by 7 bases, leaving 12 bases between them. CDR1 is LNHDA and CDR2 is SQIVND in the germline V gene (reference sequence). CDR3 size: 13 residues.

This clone was observed a single time. The rearrangement links TRBV9 to TRBJ1-2, with TRBD1 matching 9 bases. Germline CDR1 SGDLS, CDR2 YYNGEE. V shed 0 bases and J 2 bases; nucleotides not matched to a gene: 5. This CDR3 is built from 16 residues. CDR3 amino acids: CASSVDRTGENYGYTF. The CDR3 DNA reads as TGTGCCAGCAGCGTAGATAGGACAGGGGAAAACTATGGCTACACCTTC.

V and J are TRBV27 and TRBJ2-7, with TRBD1 identical over 10 bases. Per the germline V gene, CDR1 is MNHEY and CDR2 is SMNVEV (reference sequence). V gave up 9 bases and J gave up 6 bases; unmatched junction bases: 11. This CDR3 comprises 14 residues. This CDR3 reads CASSRSTGGFEQYF. The CDR3 nucleotides read TGTGCCAGTTCTAGATCGACAGGGGGCTTCGAGCAGTACTTC.

The gene calls are TRBV7-9 and TRBJ2-7; unclear D gene. Trimming left V 4 bases short and J 5 bases short, with 12 bases between. Germline values: CDR1 SEHNR, CDR2 FQNEAQ (reference sequence). The CDR3 runs 13 residues. In DNA, the CDR3 is TGTGCCAGCAGCTCGGCGGCCGGCGACGAGCAGTACTTC. It is translated as CASSSAAGDEQYF. Filled out from reference TRBV7-9 and TRBJ2-7, the complete variable domain reads DTGVSQNPRHKITKRGQNVTFRCDPISEHNRLYWYRQTLGQGPEFLTYFQNEAQLEKSRLLSDRFSAERPKGSFSTLEIQRTEQGDSAMYLCASSSAAGDEQYFGPGTRLTVT.

This rearrangement joins TRBV2 to TRBJ2-5; possibly TRBD1 for D (6 bases). Germline V CDR1 and CDR2: SNHLY, FYNNEI. This CDR3 is built from 12 residues. The V end was cut by 8 bases, the J end by 2 bases, with 9 bases between. The CDR3 bases are TGTGCCAGCGGGACAAATCAAGAGACCCAGTACTTC. It translates to CASGTNQETQYF.

The sample holds one count of this clone. This chain connects TRBV12-5 to TRBJ2-2, with 12 bases identical to TRBD2. Trimming cost V 7 bases and J 5 bases; bases outside gene matches: 5. Germline values: CDR1 LGHNT, CDR2 FRNRAP. CDR3 length equals 15 residues. CDR3 residues: CASALLAGGTGELFF. CDR3 in DNA: TGTGCTAGTGCCCTCCTAGCGGGGGGGACCGGGGAGCTGTTTTTT.

V and J are TRBV7-9 and TRBJ2-3; 14 positions agree with TRBD2. Germline CDR1 reads SEHNR; CDR2 reads FQNEAQ (reference sequence). The CDR3 runs to 18 residues. Trimming took 5 bases from V and 0 from J; bases not matched to a gene: 7. The CDR3 region is CASSRTSGGTTSTDTQYF. The CDR3 DNA sequence: TGTGCCAGCAGCAGGACTAGCGGGGGGACCACTAGCACAGATACGCAGTATTTT.

This chain joins TRBV2 and TRBJ2-2; D not resolved. The CDR3 is made up of 15 amino acids. Germline-derived CDR1 and CDR2 are SNHLY and FYNNEI. V was shortened by 3 bases and J by 0 bases, with 8 bases between the two germline ends. This CDR3 is CASSDSRANTGELFF. CDR3 coding DNA: TGTGCCAGCAGTGATAGTCGGGCGAACACCGGGGAGCTGTTTTTT.

The rearrangement joins TRBV15 to TRBJ2-7, with TRBD1 identical over 7 bases. This CDR3 contains 13 residues. Unmatched junction bases numbered 8, after V lost 4 bases and J lost 8 bases. Germline CDR1 LNHNV, CDR2 YYDKDF (reference sequence). The CDR3 region is CATSTPVRGQQYF. CDR3 DNA sequence: TGTGCCACCAGCACCCCGGTAAGGGGGCAGCAGTACTTC.

The chain has TRBV9 and TRBJ2-6; 8 nucleotides match TRBD1. Germline V gene lookup returns CDR1 SGDLS and CDR2 YYNGEE. V gave up 3 bases and J gave up 0 bases; unmatched junction bases: 2. This CDR3 is 16 amino acids long. CDR3: CASSGGTGSGANVLTF. The CDR3 nucleotides are TGTGCCAGCAGCGGGGGGACAGGCTCTGGGGCCAACGTCCTGACTTTC.

This rearrangement joins TRBV6-5 to TRBJ2-7; D might be TRBD2 (7 bases). Germline CDR1 MNHEY, CDR2 SVGAGI. This CDR3 is built from 15 residues. The V end lost 2 bases, the J end lost 5 bases, and 16 bases lay between the germline ends. CDR3 sequence: CASSYGGGGLNEQYF. DNA of the CDR3: TGTGCCAGCAGTTACGGTGGGGGGGGGCTCAACGAGCAGTACTTC.

This chain uses TRBV4-1 with TRBJ1-2; D is uncertain. The CDR3 totals 16 residues. Germline lookup yields CDR1 MGHRA and CDR2 YSYEKL. Trimming shortened V by 2 bases and J by 3 bases, and 16 bases separated the two germline ends. The CDR3 reads CASSQLRAVLDYGYTF. In DNA form, the CDR3 reads TGCGCCAGCAGCCAACTACGCGCGGTGCTGGACTATGGCTACACCTTC.

V usage is TRBV18 and J usage is TRBJ2-5, with TRBD2 matching 10 bases. Per the germline V gene, CDR1 is KGHSH and CDR2 is LQKENI. CDR3 length: 18 amino acids. V trimming: 2 bases; J trimming: 2 bases; junction bases outside the gene matches: 11. The CDR3 sequence is CASSPSLLAGALQETQYF. For the CDR3, the DNA is TGTGCCAGCTCACCAAGTCTCCTAGCGGGGGCCCTACAAGAGACCCAGTACTTC.

The chain links TRBV6-5 to TRBJ1-2, with D maybe TRBD1 (6 bases). Germline CDR1 MNHEY, CDR2 SVGAGI. The CDR3 is 14 amino acids. With 3 bases removed from V and 5 bases from J, the gap between germline ends came to 13 bases. CDR3: CASSYMAGEYGYTF. The CDR3 coding sequence is TGTGCCAGCAGTTATATGGCAGGGGAGTATGGCTACACCTTC.